What follows are 9 T cell receptor beta chains derived from one specimen sequenced in a study of T cells in Graves' hyperthyroidism and ophthalmopathy. RNA transcripts provided the source from which TCR beta CDR3 regions were amplified. Primed by the HTBI set, a first-round RT-PCR was run on the TCR CDR3. TCRdb ran MiXCR on the multiplex PCR reads and lists one entry per CDR3 protein. This repertoire shows some 360,000 distinct CDR3 sequences, roughly 14% found once; its top ten account for approximately 11%. Sequenced material: blood. These TCRs come from a woman between 55 and 75 years old with Graves' hyperthyroidism.

The table lists this clonotype with many counts. V and J are TRBV9 and TRBJ2-1; 7 nucleotides align to TRBD1. The CDR3 runs 15 residues. Germline CDR1 is SGDLS and CDR2 is YYNGEE. The J segment lost 4 bases and the V segment lost 3 bases, leaving 7 bases of the junction unmatched. This CDR3 reads CASSGQGEGYNEQFF. The CDR3 bases are TGTGCCAGCAGCGGACAGGGCGAAGGATACAATGAGCAGTTCTTC.

Notes on this clonotype: Just one base apart from a much larger clone, this may be a read error. The V call is TRBV12-3 or TRBV12-4, the J call TRBJ2-7; 8 bases are a match to TRBD1. The CDR3 runs 13 residues. V dropped 6 bases and J dropped 7; count of bases not matched to a gene: 8. The CDR3, as DNA: TGTGCCAGCAGGGGACAGGATTATAGTGAGCAGTACTTC. Protein sequence: CASRGQDYSEQYF.

The chain joins TRBV19 to TRBJ1-6, with D uncertain. This CDR3 has 17 amino acids. The V gene's germline CDR1 is LNHDA and CDR2 SQIVND (reference sequence). Deletions cut 4 bases from V and 8 bases from J, with 21 bases between. The CDR3 sequence is CASSSLLTTTFDSPLHF. In nucleotides, the CDR3 is TGTGCCAGTAGTAGTCTCCTAACAACAACTTTTGATTCACCCCTCCACTTT.

As to this clonotype: One junction end disagrees with the germline gene, perhaps due to a read error. The chain is built from TRBV6-1 and TRBJ1-2; possibly TRBD1 for D (5 bases). Germline V gene lookup returns CDR1 MNHNS and CDR2 SASEGT. The CDR3 runs to 15 residues. The CDR3 is CASTWRGVGNYSYTF. The CDR3 DNA reads TGTGCCAGCACCTGGCGAGGGGTTGGGAACTATAGCTACACCTTC.

This clonotype was found many times. The genes are TRBV2 and TRBJ1-5, with D possibly matching TRBD1 (5 bases). The CDR3 covers 15 residues. V was pared by 2 bases and J by 3 bases, with 11 bases between. Germline V lookup: CDR1 SNHLY, CDR2 FYNNEI. The CDR3, as DNA: TGTGCCAGCAGTGAAAGTGGCAGGGCCAATCAGCCCCAGCATTTT. Amino acid sequence: CASSESGRANQPQHF.

The sample holds many counts of this clonotype. The gene calls are TRBV20-1 and TRBJ2-1; perhaps TRBD1 as D (6 bases). Germline assignment: CDR1 DFQATT and CDR2 SNEGSKA (reference sequence). V was cut by 6 bases and J by 7 bases, with 13 bases left in between. The CDR3 consists of 12 residues. The CDR3 spells CSAGGSYNEQFF. CDR3 DNA: TGCAGTGCAGGGGGTAGTTATAATGAGCAGTTCTTC.

The chain combines TRBV24-1 with TRBJ1-1, with TRBD1 matching over 8 bases. J lost 0 bases, V lost 6 bases, and 5 bases had no gene match. CDR3 size: 15 residues. CDR1 is KGHDR and CDR2 is SFDVKD in the germline V gene. The CDR3 region is CATSSGGRMNTEAFF. The CDR3 nucleotides are TGTGCCACCAGTTCAGGGGGCCGTATGAACACTGAAGCTTTCTTT.

This clonotype turned up a few times. The chain combines TRBV18 with TRBJ1-1, with TRBD1 matching 7 bases. The CDR3 is made up of 13 amino acids. Unmatched junction bases numbered 8, after V lost 5 bases and J lost 8 bases. CDR1 and CDR2 (germline): KGHSH, LQKENI. This CDR3 reads CASSGRGFSEAFF. The CDR3 DNA is TGTGCCAGCTCAGGCAGGGGGTTCTCCGAAGCTTTCTTT. Combining the CDR3 with reference TRBV18 and TRBJ1-1 gives the whole variable domain NAGVMQNPRHLVRRRGQEARLRCSPMKGHSHVYWYRQLPEEGLKFMVYLQKENIIDESGMPKERFSAEFPKEGPSILRIQQVVRGDSAAYFCASSGRGFSEAFFGQGTRLTVV.

V is TRBV28 and J is TRBJ2-2; either TRBD1 or TRBD2 may supply D (5 bases each). Trimming took off 8 bases at V and 7 bases at J, with 11 bases between the two ends. The V gene's germline CDR1 is MDHEN and CDR2 SYDVKM. This CDR3 spans 12 amino acids. The CDR3 bases are TGTGCCAGCTCCCCGGGACGCGGGGAGCTGTTTTTT. Residues: CASSPGRGELFF.